One and the same sample provided the 6 T cell receptor beta chains below, sequenced in a study of blood T cell repertoires in COVID-19. Only in-frame clones appear in the TCRdb table, and some are missing; sequencing was by immunoSEQ multiplex PCR. The data show 250,000 to 300,000 clones, 90% seen once. Sequenced input: PBMCs or T cells enriched from blood (not recorded which). The receptors here all came from a woman aged 30 to 39 who had recovered from COVID-19.

The chain has TRBV9 and TRBJ2-2; 7 positions match TRBD1. CDR1 is SGDLS, CDR2 YYNGEE, per germline. The CDR3 is 16 residues long. V lost 2 bases, J lost 4 bases, and 8 bases stayed unmatched. CDR3 nucleotides: TGTGCCAGCAGCGTCAGACAGGGTTCTTCCACCGGGGAGCTGTTTTTT. Its protein product is CASSVRQGSSTGELFF. Full variable domain (remainder filled in from reference TRBV9 and TRBJ2-2): DSGVTQTPKHLITATGQRVTLRCSPRSGDLSVYWYQQSLDQGLQFLIQYYNGEERAKGNILERFSAQQFPDLHSELNLSSLELGDSALYFCASSVRQGSSTGELFFGEGSRLTVL.

This CDR3 reads CASSYSKLHSNQPQHF. CDR3 nucleotide sequence: TGTGCCAGCAGTTACTCGAAACTCCATAGCAATCAGCCCCAGCATTTT. The V gene is TRBV6-5, the J gene TRBJ1-5; D uncertain. CDR1 MNHEY and CDR2 SVGAGI come from the germline V gene. Trimming cost V 0 bases and J 0 bases, with 9 bases left between them. This CDR3 region has 16 residues.

CDR3 sequence: CASSKPGQTYGYTF. The CDR3 DNA is TGTGCCAGCAGTAAACCGGGACAGACCTATGGCTACACCTTC. The rearrangement joins TRBV6-2 or TRBV6-3 to TRBJ1-2; 7 bases line up with TRBD1. V was pared by 5 bases and J by 4 bases, with 7 bases of the junction left unmatched. The CDR3 is 14 amino acids. Germline V gives CDR1 MNHEY, CDR2 SVGEGT.

The rearrangement uses TRBV29-1 and TRBJ1-1; TRBD1 matches at 9 bases. This CDR3 is built from 11 residues. CDR1 and CDR2 from the germline V gene are SQVTM and ANQGSEA. The V gene end was trimmed by 6 bases and the J gene end by 8 bases; junction bases not matched to a gene: 4. CDR3 residues: CSVTGTGEAFF. Here the CDR3 DNA reads TGCAGCGTAACCGGGACAGGGGAAGCTTTCTTT.

In its sample, this clone was seen once. At one of its ends the junction is not consistent with the germline gene, which may arise from a read error. V gene TRBV7-7 combines with J gene TRBJ2-7; D perhaps matches TRBD2 (7 bases). Germline lookup yields CDR1 SSHAT and CDR2 FNYEAQ (reference sequence). The CDR3 is 16 residues long. CDR3: CASSKGEGEYGNEQYF. In nucleotides, the CDR3 is TGTGCTAGCAGCAAGGGGGAGGGGGAGTACGGAAACGAGCAGTACTTC. Variable domain in full (rest from reference TRBV7-7 and TRBJ2-7): GAGVSQSPRYKVTKRGQDVTLRCDPISSHATLYWYQQALGQGPEFLTYFNYEAQPDKSGLPSDRFSAERPEGSISTLTIQRTEQRDSAMYRCASSKGEGEYGNEQYFGPGTRLTVT.

The chain links TRBV24-1 to TRBJ2-1; TRBD1 matches 8 bases. This CDR3 contains 13 residues. V shed 3 bases, J shed 10 bases, and the junction held 4 bases outside the gene matches. Germline CDR1 reads KGHDR; CDR2 reads SFDVKD. CDR3 amino acids: CATSDPGQGEQFF. The CDR3 DNA follows: TGTGCCACCAGTGATCCAGGACAGGGAGAGCAGTTCTTC.